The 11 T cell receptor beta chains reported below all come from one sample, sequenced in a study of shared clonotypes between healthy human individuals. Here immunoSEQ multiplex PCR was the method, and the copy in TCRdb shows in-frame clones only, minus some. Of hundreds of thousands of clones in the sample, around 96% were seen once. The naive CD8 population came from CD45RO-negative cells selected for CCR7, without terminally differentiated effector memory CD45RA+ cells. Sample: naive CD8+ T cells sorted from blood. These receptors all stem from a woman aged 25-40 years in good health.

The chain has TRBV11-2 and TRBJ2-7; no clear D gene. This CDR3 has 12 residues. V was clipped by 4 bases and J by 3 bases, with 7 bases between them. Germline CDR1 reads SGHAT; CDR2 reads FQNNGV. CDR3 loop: CASSSIIYEQYF. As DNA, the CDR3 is TGTGCCAGCAGCTCCATTATCTACGAGCAGTACTTC.

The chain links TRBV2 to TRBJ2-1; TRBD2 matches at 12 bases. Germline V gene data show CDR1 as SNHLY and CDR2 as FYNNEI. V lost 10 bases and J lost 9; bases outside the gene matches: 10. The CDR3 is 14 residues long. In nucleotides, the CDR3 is TGTGCCAATTCGACTAGCGGGAGTCTTGGTGAGCAGTTCTTC. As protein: CANSTSGSLGEQFF.

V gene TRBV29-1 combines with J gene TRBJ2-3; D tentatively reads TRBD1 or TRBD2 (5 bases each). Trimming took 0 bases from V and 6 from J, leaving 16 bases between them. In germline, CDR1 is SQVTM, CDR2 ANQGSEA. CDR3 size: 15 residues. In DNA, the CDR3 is TGCAGCGTTGAAGAGTCCGGGGCCCCCTTCGATACGCAGTATTTT. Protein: CSVEESGAPFDTQYF.

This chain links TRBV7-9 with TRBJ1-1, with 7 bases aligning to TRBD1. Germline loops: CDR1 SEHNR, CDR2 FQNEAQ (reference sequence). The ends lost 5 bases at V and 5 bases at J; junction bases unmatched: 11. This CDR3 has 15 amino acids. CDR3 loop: CASSQPTGKGTEAFF. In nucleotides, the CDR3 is TGTGCCAGCAGCCAACCGACAGGGAAGGGGACTGAAGCTTTCTTT.

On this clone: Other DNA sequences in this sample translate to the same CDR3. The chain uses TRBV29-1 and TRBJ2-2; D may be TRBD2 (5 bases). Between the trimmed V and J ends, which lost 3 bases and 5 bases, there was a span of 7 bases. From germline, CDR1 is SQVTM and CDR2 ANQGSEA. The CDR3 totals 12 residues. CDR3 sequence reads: CSVEPGTGELFF. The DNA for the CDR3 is TGCAGCGTTGAGCCGGGAACCGGGGAGCTGTTTTTT.

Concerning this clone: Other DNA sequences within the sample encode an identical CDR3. This chain's CDR3 is CASSLFTSGSYNEQFF. CDR3 in DNA: TGCGCCAGCAGCTTATTCACTAGCGGGAGCTACAATGAGCAGTTCTTC. This chain links TRBV5-1 with TRBJ2-1; 11 nucleotides align to TRBD2. This CDR3 is 16 amino acids long. V trimming: 2 bases; J trimming: 3 bases; junction bases outside the gene matches: 4. Germline V gene sequence: CDR1 SGHRS, CDR2 YFSETQ.

The CDR3 protein is CATSRDVLDISNQPQHF. The CDR3 DNA reads as TGTGCCACCAGCAGAGATGTACTGGACATTAGCAATCAGCCCCAGCATTTT. The V and J genes are TRBV15 and TRBJ1-5, with TRBD1 as a possible D gene (5 bases). V lost 0 bases and J lost 0, with 12 bases in between. There are 17 residues in the CDR3. In germline, CDR1 is LNHNV, CDR2 YYDKDF (reference sequence).

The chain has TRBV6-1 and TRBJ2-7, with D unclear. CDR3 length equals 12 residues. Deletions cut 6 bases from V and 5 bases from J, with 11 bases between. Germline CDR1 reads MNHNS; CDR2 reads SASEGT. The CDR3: CASSDLIHEQYF. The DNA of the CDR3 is TGTGCCAGCAGCGATTTGATACACGAGCAGTACTTC.

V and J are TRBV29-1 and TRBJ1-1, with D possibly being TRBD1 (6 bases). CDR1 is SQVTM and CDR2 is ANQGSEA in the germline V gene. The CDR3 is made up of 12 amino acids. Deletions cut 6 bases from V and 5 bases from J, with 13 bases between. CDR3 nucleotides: TGCAGCGTCAAAGGGGGGCGGACTGAAGCTTTCTTT. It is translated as CSVKGGRTEAFF.

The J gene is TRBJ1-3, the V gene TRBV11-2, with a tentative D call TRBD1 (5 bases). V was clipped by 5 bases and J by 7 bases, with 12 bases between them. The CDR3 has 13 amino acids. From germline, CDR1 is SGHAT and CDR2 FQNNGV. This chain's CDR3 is CASSLSGGNTIYF. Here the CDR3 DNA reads TGTGCCAGCAGCCTCAGTGGGGGGAACACCATATATTTT.

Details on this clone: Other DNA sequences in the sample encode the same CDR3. The CDR3 spells CASSGPEQFF. The CDR3 DNA reads TGTGCCAGCAGCGGACCTGAGCAGTTCTTC. The J gene is TRBJ2-1, the V gene TRBV9; no definite D call. V lost 3 bases and J 9 bases, leaving 4 bases between the germline ends. The CDR3 has 10 amino acids. Germline V gene lookup returns CDR1 SGDLS and CDR2 YYNGEE.